This section outlines one T cell receptor (beta chain) sequence together with its context. This sample was included in a study of regulatory T cells in long-lasting Graves disease. Germline values: CDR1 MNHNS, CDR2 SASEGT. CDR3 length: 13 residues. The V end was cut by 4 bases, the J end by 5 bases, with 12 bases between. Time point reported: newly diagnosed GD, antithyroid drugs for less than 3 months. Construction of the TCR library relied on RNA isolated from PBMCs. Arm-PCR of CDR3 regions and iRepertoire HTBI primers were the basis on which TCR beta libraries were built. TCRdb re-derived calls from the multiplex PCR reads in MiXCR, one entry per CDR3 protein. The sample gives around 480,000 distinct CDR3 sequences, around 15% of which show up once; more than 10% is in the top ten. This same sample was also part of a study on T cells in Graves' hyperthyroidism and ophthalmopathy. From that second work: The blood repertoire included most of the expanded thyroid clonotypes above 0.001.

The chain has TRBV6-1 and TRBJ2-7, with D possibly matching TRBD1 (8 bases). Sequenced material: peripheral blood mononuclear cells (PBMCs), taken at new diagnosis, from a patient treated with antithyroid drugs. The sequence derives from a man aged 35 to 55 with Graves disease. CDR3 sequence reads: CASSGQGRDEQYF. DNA of the CDR3: TGTGCCAGCAGTGGACAGGGGAGGGACGAGCAGTACTTC.